Listed below are T cell receptor beta chains from one sample, sequenced in a study of shared clonotypes between healthy human individuals. Data came from immunoSEQ multiplex PCR; TCRdb stores just in-frame clones and leaves some out. This sample has about 1,800,000 clones, with about 95% found just once. The sequenced sample was naive CD8+ T cells sorted from blood. Every receptor here comes from a man aged 18 to 35 in good health. Each CDR3 is given with its conserved first and last residue. Each record gives: V gene, clone size, D gene, J gene, CDR3 DNA, CDR3 protein. The D gene is left open where the match is weak. Size is stated for part of the rows, as once, few or many counts, or as a class when the clone is expanded.

TRBV6-1	-	-	TRBJ2-3	TGTGCGCTAGGAGATACGCAGTATTTT	CALGDTQYF
TRBV19	-	-	TRBJ2-7	TGTGCCAGTTCCCCGGGGTCTGGGTGGTACGAGCAGTACTTC	CASSPGSGWYEQYF
TRBV5-6	-	-	TRBJ1-1	TGTGCCAGCAGCTCTATTTGGGGGTTGAACACTGAAGCTTTCTTT	CASSSIWGLNTEAFF
TRBV28	-	-	TRBJ1-4	TGTGCCAGCAGTTTATTAATCCCCCGTCAGGAGGATGAAAAACTGTTTTTT	CASSLLIPRQEDEKLFF
TRBV25-1	few	-	TRBJ1-6	TGTGCCAGCAGTTTTGGACGGTATAATTCACCCCTCCACTTT	CASSFGRYNSPLHF
TRBV9	-	-	TRBJ2-3	TGTGCCAGCAGGCGTAGTTGGCAGGACACAGATACGCAGTATTTT	CASRRSWQDTDTQYF
TRBV5-6	-	TRBD1	TRBJ2-7	TGTGCCAGCAGCTTGGAAATCGGGACAGGGGTGGACGAGCAGTACTTC	CASSLEIGTGVDEQYF
TRBV2	-	TRBD2	TRBJ2-1	TGTGCCAGCAGTGAAGCGCGGGCGGGAGAATCGAACAATGAGCAGTTCTTC	CASSEARAGESNNEQFF
TRBV27	-	-	TRBJ2-1	TGTGCCAGCAGTCCGTCCTCTAAAACGAGCTCCTACAATGAGCAGTTCTTC	CASSPSSKTSSYNEQFF
TRBV6-5	-	TRBD1	TRBJ2-7	TGTGCCAGCAGTTCGGACAGGGGGACTAACGAGCAGTACTTC	CASSSDRGTNEQYF
TRBV2	once	-	TRBJ2-2	TGTGCCAGCTCCCCCGTGGACAGATCGAACACCGGGGAGCTGTTTTTT	CASSPVDRSNTGELFF
TRBV27	-	-	TRBJ1-1	TGTGCCAGCAGTTTAGGGGGGCTGGGCACTGAAGCTTTCTTT	CASSLGGLGTEAFF
TRBV4-2	-	TRBD2	TRBJ2-2	TGTGCCAGCAGCCAATCCCTTGGACTAGCGGGGGGACGGGAGCTGTTTTTT	CASSQSLGLAGGRELFF
TRBV29-1	-	-	TRBJ2-3	TGCAGCGTTGACGACTATATCGGGGATACGCAGTATTTT	CSVDDYIGDTQYF
TRBV28	-	TRBD2	TRBJ2-5	TGTGCCAGCAGTTTAGTTTTTGAGCGGGAGTACCAAGAGACCCAGTACTTC	CASSLVFEREYQETQYF
TRBV5-6	-	TRBD2	TRBJ2-3	TGTGCCAGCAGCTTTAGACTAGCGGGAGTGGGAGTCTGGACAGATACGCAGTATTTT	CASSFRLAGVGVWTDTQYF
TRBV7-9	-	TRBD2	TRBJ2-7	TGTGCCAGCAGCTTAGACGGGACTAGAGCCTACGAGCAGTACTTC	CASSLDGTRAYEQYF
TRBV4-3	-	-	TRBJ2-7	TGCGCCAGCAGCCAAGAGAGGGCAGGGCGGTACTACGAGCAGTACTTC	CASSQERAGRYYEQYF
TRBV29-1	-	TRBD1	TRBJ2-7	TGCAGCGTTGCTTCCGGGACAGGGCAGAGCGAGCAGTACTTC	CSVASGTGQSEQYF
TRBV27	-	-	TRBJ2-7	TGTGCCAGCGGGATGGGGTCCTACGAGCAGTACTTC	CASGMGSYEQYF
TRBV6-5	-	-	TRBJ2-7	TGTGCCAGCGGGTTTACCTCCTACGAGCAGTACTTC	CASGFTSYEQYF
TRBV30	-	TRBD1	TRBJ1-2	TGTGCCTGGAACGGACAGGGAACTGGAGGGGATGGCTACACCTTC	CAWNGQGTGGDGYTF
TRBV4-3	-	-	TRBJ2-2	TGCGCCAGCAGCCAATTGACTTTCAACCCCAACACCGGGGAGCTGTTTTTT	CASSQLTFNPNTGELFF
TRBV9	-	-	TRBJ2-3	TGTGCCAGCAGCCCCGGGACGGATCGGGATACGCAGTATTTT	CASSPGTDRDTQYF
TRBV30	-	-	TRBJ1-1	TGTGCCTGGAGCTCACTGAACACTGAAGCTTTCTTT	CAWSSLNTEAFF
TRBV7-9	-	-	TRBJ2-7	TGTGCCAGCAGTCATGGAGGCTCCTACGAGCAGTACTTC	CASSHGGSYEQYF
TRBV21-1	-	-	TRBJ1-2	TGTGCCAGCAGCAACCTCTGGACAGGGGACTATGGCTACACCTTC	CASSNLWTGDYGYTF
TRBV7-6	-	-	TRBJ1-1	TGTGCCAGCAGCTTAGCCCAAACCGAATGGGACACTGAAGCTTTCTTT	CASSLAQTEWDTEAFF
TRBV28	-	TRBD2	TRBJ2-7	TGTGCCAGCAGTTTACGGAGTATAGCGGGGGGTTCCTACGAGCAGTACTTC	CASSLRSIAGGSYEQYF
TRBV5-6	-	-	TRBJ1-6	TGTGCCAGCAGCTTGCGAGTGTATAGTTTCGGCTCACCCCTCCACTTT	CASSLRVYSFGSPLHF
TRBV5-4	-	TRBD1	TRBJ2-2	TGTGCCAGCAGTCTCTTGACAGGGGGCACCGGGGAGCTGTTTTTT	CASSLLTGGTGELFF
TRBV28	once	-	TRBJ2-1	TGTGCCAGCAGTTTCCCCTACAATGAGCAGTTCTTC	CASSFPYNEQFF
TRBV11-2	-	-	TRBJ2-5	TGTGCCAGCAGCTTAGGGTCTTTCCAAGAGACCCAGTACTTC	CASSLGSFQETQYF
TRBV19	-	-	TRBJ1-2	TGTGCCAGTAGTATAGTAGGGGACCGGCCGGATGGCTACACCTTC	CASSIVGDRPDGYTF
TRBV27	-	TRBD1	TRBJ1-4	TGTGCCAGCAGTTTGGGGACCGGGACAGCCAGCGAAAAACTGTTTTTT	CASSLGTGTASEKLFF
TRBV7-9	-	-	TRBJ1-1	TGTGCCAGCAGCCCAGGGTTCGGGGGCGGTACTGAAGCTTTCTTT	CASSPGFGGGTEAFF
TRBV6-5	once	-	TRBJ1-5	TGTGCCAGCAGTTACTCGGCAGGGAACAATCAGCCCCAGCATTTT	CASSYSAGNNQPQHF
TRBV7-2	-	TRBD2	TRBJ2-1	TGTGCCAGCAGCTCCCGGGACTACTTTAATTACAATGAGCAGTTCTTC	CASSSRDYFNYNEQFF
TRBV18	-	-	TRBJ2-7	TGTGCCAGCTCACCAGGACCTCGTGGACTCTACGAGCAGTACTTC	CASSPGPRGLYEQYF
TRBV30	-	-	TRBJ1-6	TGTGCCTGGAGCTTGGACAGCCCGAGCTCCTATAATTCACCCCTCCACTTT	CAWSLDSPSSYNSPLHF
TRBV5-5	-	TRBD1	TRBJ2-5	TGTGCCAGCAGCTTAACAGGGGCTGAGGAGACCCAGTACTTC	CASSLTGAEETQYF
TRBV6-5	once	TRBD2	TRBJ2-7	TGTGCCAGCAGTTACGCGGCTAGCGGGGGGGAATACGAGCAGTACTTC	CASSYAASGGEYEQYF
TRBV27	once	-	TRBJ2-1	TGTGCCAGCAGACAGAGTAACTTGGGATACAATGAGCAGTTCTTC	CASRQSNLGYNEQFF
TRBV10-3	once	-	TRBJ2-6	TGTGCCATCAGTGAGTTCGGGGGGCTCGCTGGGGCCAACGTCCTGACTTTC	CAISEFGGLAGANVLTF
TRBV14	once	-	TRBJ2-3	TGTGCCAGCAGCCAAAAACCCGATGTGATCACAGATACGCAGTATTTT	CASSQKPDVITDTQYF